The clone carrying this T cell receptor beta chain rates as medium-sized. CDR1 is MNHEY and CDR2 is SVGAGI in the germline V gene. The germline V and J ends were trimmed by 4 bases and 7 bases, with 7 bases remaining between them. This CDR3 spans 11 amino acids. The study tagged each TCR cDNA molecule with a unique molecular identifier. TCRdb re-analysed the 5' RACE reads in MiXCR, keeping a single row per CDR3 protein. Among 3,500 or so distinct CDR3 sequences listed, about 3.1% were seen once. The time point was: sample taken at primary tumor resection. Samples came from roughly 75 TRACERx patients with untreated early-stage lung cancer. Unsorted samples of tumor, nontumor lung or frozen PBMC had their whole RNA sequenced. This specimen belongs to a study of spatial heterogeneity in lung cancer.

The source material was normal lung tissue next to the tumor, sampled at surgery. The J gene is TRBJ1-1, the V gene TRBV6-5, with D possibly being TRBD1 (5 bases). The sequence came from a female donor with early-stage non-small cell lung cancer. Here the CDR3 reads CASSSGIEAFF. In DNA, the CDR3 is TGTGCCAGCAGTTCAGGGATTGAAGCTTTCTTT.